This T cell receptor beta chain was observed in a study of shared T cell receptors in the human thymus. Assay: immunoSEQ multiplex PCR; the TCRdb copy retains only in-frame clones and omits some. In the table there are approximately 730,000 clones, approximately 85% of which are singletons. CDR3 length: 12 residues. V was cut by 5 bases and J by 13 bases, with 14 bases left in between. CDR1 is SGHAT and CDR2 is FQNNGV in the germline V gene. This sample was also put to use in a study of human thymus T cells. That investigation notes: The donors were infants in Finland with congenital heart defects, otherwise immunologically healthy. Thymic material originated from resections removed in the course of corrective heart surgery. Thymic and blood repertoires seemed to favor certain V and J genes.

Sequences were obtained from thymocytes. This clonotype originated in a girl younger than two with a congenital heart defect. The rearrangement joins TRBV11-2 to TRBJ1-4, with D unresolved. Here the CDR3 DNA reads TGTGCCAGCAGCCCGACTGCTATTACACTGTTTTTT. Residues: CASSPTAITLFF. The full variable domain, with the rest looked up from reference TRBV11-2 and TRBJ1-4, is EAGVAQSPRYKIIEKRQSVAFWCNPISGHATLYWYQQILGQGPKLLIQFQNNGVVDDSQLPKDRFSAERLKGVDSTLKIQPAKLEDSAVYLCASSPTAITLFFGSGTQLSVL.